Listed below are T cell receptor beta chains from one sample, sequenced in a study of blood T cell repertoires in COVID-19. Generated by immunoSEQ multiplex PCR, the TCRdb table keeps only in-frame clones and is missing some. The data hold approximately 490,000 clones, with about 88% observed a single time. Sequencing was performed on PBMCs or T cells enriched from blood (not recorded which). The receptors here all came from a woman aged 60 to 75 who had recovered from COVID-19. Both conserved end residues are part of each CDR3. Each record gives: J gene, clone size, D gene, V gene, CDR3 DNA, CDR3 protein. The D gene is left open where the match is weak. For some rows the clone size is stated as once, few or many, or as a class when expanded; others skip it.

J gene: TRBJ2-7; clone size: .; D gene: TRBD1; V gene: TRBV7-9; CDR3 DNA: TGTGCCAGCAGCCCTCGGACAGGGGACGGATCCTACGAGCAGTACTTC; CDR3 protein: CASSPRTGDGSYEQYF
J gene: TRBJ1-5; clone size: .; D gene: .; V gene: TRBV4-2; CDR3 DNA: TGTGCCAGCAGCCAATTAGCGGGCCCTAGCAATCAGCCCCAGCATTTT; CDR3 protein: CASSQLAGPSNQPQHF
J gene: TRBJ1-2; clone size: .; D gene: .; V gene: TRBV30; CDR3 DNA: TGTGCCTGGAGTCTCTTCAGGGATGGCTACACCTTC; CDR3 protein: CAWSLFRDGYTF
J gene: TRBJ1-4; clone size: .; D gene: .; V gene: TRBV24-1; CDR3 DNA: TGTGCCACCAGTGATGGCGGGACCATGGGCAATGAAAAACTGTTTTTT; CDR3 protein: CATSDGGTMGNEKLFF
J gene: TRBJ1-1; clone size: .; D gene: .; V gene: TRBV6-1; CDR3 DNA: TGTGCCAGCAGTGAAAGGGGGACTGAAGCTTTCTTT; CDR3 protein: CASSERGTEAFF
J gene: TRBJ1-1; clone size: once; D gene: .; V gene: TRBV30; CDR3 DNA: TGTGCCTGTGACAGTCCCATGAACACTGAAGCTTTCTTT; CDR3 protein: CACDSPMNTEAFF
J gene: TRBJ1-1; clone size: .; D gene: .; V gene: TRBV10-3; CDR3 DNA: TGTGCCACCCTGCCGACAATGGGGGCTCCTGAAGCTTTCTTT; CDR3 protein: CATLPTMGAPEAFF
J gene: TRBJ1-4; clone size: .; D gene: TRBD1; V gene: TRBV19; CDR3 DNA: TGTGCCAGTAGTAGGACAGGGGGAGAAAAACTGTTTTTT; CDR3 protein: CASSRTGGEKLFF
J gene: TRBJ2-2; clone size: .; D gene: TRBD1; V gene: TRBV5-1; CDR3 DNA: TGCGCCAGCAGCTTGACAGGGGGCGACACCGGGGAGCTGTTTTTT; CDR3 protein: CASSLTGGDTGELFF
J gene: TRBJ2-1; clone size: .; D gene: TRBD1; V gene: TRBV24-1; CDR3 DNA: TGTGCCACCAGTGACTCACCGGGACAGGGCACCTACAATGAGCAGTTCTTC; CDR3 protein: CATSDSPGQGTYNEQFF
J gene: TRBJ2-1; clone size: .; D gene: .; V gene: TRBV10-3; CDR3 DNA: TGTGCCATCGGGCGGGGTAACAATGAGCAGTTCTTC; CDR3 protein: CAIGRGNNEQFF
J gene: TRBJ2-7; clone size: .; D gene: .; V gene: TRBV9; CDR3 DNA: TGTGCCAGCGGTAGGGGGAATGGCTACGAGCAGTACTTC; CDR3 protein: CASGRGNGYEQYF
J gene: TRBJ1-5; clone size: once; D gene: .; V gene: TRBV5-1; CDR3 DNA: TGCGCCAGCAGCTTGGAAGGGGGTACCGGCAATCAGCCCCAGCATTTT; CDR3 protein: CASSLEGGTGNQPQHF
J gene: TRBJ2-2; clone size: .; D gene: .; V gene: TRBV27; CDR3 DNA: TGTGCCAGCAGAGGGAGTACCGGGGAGCTGTTTTTT; CDR3 protein: CASRGSTGELFF
J gene: TRBJ2-1; clone size: .; D gene: .; V gene: TRBV7-8; CDR3 DNA: TGTGCCAGCAGCCTATCGGGGGGCCTGAGGAATGAGCAGTTCTTC; CDR3 protein: CASSLSGGLRNEQFF
J gene: TRBJ2-2; clone size: .; D gene: TRBD1; V gene: TRBV28; CDR3 DNA: TGTGCCAGCAGCGGGACAGGAAACACCGGGGAGCTGTTTTTT; CDR3 protein: CASSGTGNTGELFF
J gene: TRBJ1-2; clone size: once; D gene: .; V gene: TRBV13; CDR3 DNA: TGTGCCAGCAGCCCAGACCAGGGGCCGGATGGCTACACCTTC; CDR3 protein: CASSPDQGPDGYTF
J gene: TRBJ2-3; clone size: .; D gene: .; V gene: TRBV5-1; CDR3 DNA: TGCGCCAGCAGCTTGGCTTCAGATACGCAGTATTTT; CDR3 protein: CASSLASDTQYF
J gene: TRBJ2-1; clone size: few; D gene: TRBD2; V gene: TRBV5-6; CDR3 DNA: TGTGCCAGCAGCATGCGGGGGGTCTCCTACAATGAGCAGTTCTTC; CDR3 protein: CASSMRGVSYNEQFF
J gene: TRBJ1-1; clone size: .; D gene: .; V gene: TRBV7-8; CDR3 DNA: TGTGCCAGCAGGGGCGGGGCCATGAACACTGAAGCTTTCTTT; CDR3 protein: CASRGGAMNTEAFF
J gene: TRBJ2-2; clone size: .; D gene: .; V gene: TRBV19; CDR3 DNA: TGTGCCAGCACGCTACAGGGGAGGACCGGGGAGCTGTTTTTT; CDR3 protein: CASTLQGRTGELFF
J gene: TRBJ1-2; clone size: .; D gene: .; V gene: TRBV3-1/TRBV3-2; CDR3 DNA: TGTGCCAGCAGCCAATTGGGCCCTACTGGGGGCTACACCTTC; CDR3 protein: CASSQLGPTGGYTF
J gene: TRBJ2-3; clone size: .; D gene: TRBD2; V gene: TRBV11-2; CDR3 DNA: TGTGCCAGCAGCTTAGGTGGTAGCGGGGGGACAGATACGCAGTATTTT; CDR3 protein: CASSLGGSGGTDTQYF
J gene: TRBJ1-3; clone size: .; D gene: TRBD1; V gene: TRBV11-2; CDR3 DNA: TGTGCCAGCAGCTTAGTGGCGGGACAGGGTGGAAACACCATATATTTT; CDR3 protein: CASSLVAGQGGNTIYF
J gene: TRBJ1-3; clone size: .; D gene: .; V gene: TRBV5-6; CDR3 DNA: TGTGCCAGCAGCTTGGTCGGGGACTCTGGAAACACCATATATTTT; CDR3 protein: CASSLVGDSGNTIYF
J gene: TRBJ1-2; clone size: few; D gene: TRBD1; V gene: TRBV27; CDR3 DNA: TGTGCCAGCTGGACAGGGGGCTCGGGGGGCTATGGCTACACCTTC; CDR3 protein: CASWTGGSGGYGYTF
J gene: TRBJ2-5; clone size: .; D gene: .; V gene: TRBV9; CDR3 DNA: TGTGCCAGCAGCGTAGGTTACAGCCAAGAGACCCAGTACTTC; CDR3 protein: CASSVGYSQETQYF
J gene: TRBJ2-5; clone size: .; D gene: TRBD2; V gene: TRBV2; CDR3 DNA: TGTGCCAGCAGTGCCGGGACTAGCCCAGAGACCCAGTACTTC; CDR3 protein: CASSAGTSPETQYF
J gene: TRBJ2-7; clone size: .; D gene: .; V gene: TRBV19; CDR3 DNA: TGTGCCACCTGGACAGAAGGGTACGAGCAGTACTTC; CDR3 protein: CATWTEGYEQYF
J gene: TRBJ1-2; clone size: .; D gene: .; V gene: TRBV29-1; CDR3 DNA: TGCAGCCCCGGGGGGGGCCTTCTTCCTAACTATGGCTACACCTTC; CDR3 protein: CSPGGGLLPNYGYTF
J gene: TRBJ1-6; clone size: .; D gene: .; V gene: TRBV6-6; CDR3 DNA: TGTGCCAGCAGTTACTCGACTACCCTGAATTCACCCCTCCACTTT; CDR3 protein: CASSYSTTLNSPLHF
J gene: TRBJ1-3; clone size: .; D gene: .; V gene: TRBV11-3; CDR3 DNA: TGTGCCAGCAGCTTAGGCCTGAGGAGAAACACCATATATTTT; CDR3 protein: CASSLGLRRNTIYF
J gene: TRBJ1-4; clone size: .; D gene: .; V gene: TRBV27; CDR3 DNA: TGTGCCAGCAGTTACAGGGCGGGGGGTGAAAAACTGTTTTTT; CDR3 protein: CASSYRAGGEKLFF
J gene: TRBJ2-1; clone size: .; D gene: TRBD2; V gene: TRBV11-3; CDR3 DNA: TGTGCCAGCAGCTCTCAGGGTAGCGGGGGGGTACCCCGTAGGCACAATGAGCAGTTCTTC; CDR3 protein: CASSSQGSGGVPRRHNEQFF
J gene: TRBJ1-3; clone size: .; D gene: .; V gene: TRBV15; CDR3 DNA: TGTGCCACCAGCAGATCCCGAGATGGTGGAAACACCATATATTTT; CDR3 protein: CATSRSRDGGNTIYF
J gene: TRBJ2-2; clone size: .; D gene: TRBD2; V gene: TRBV27; CDR3 DNA: TGTGCCAGCAGTTCCCGTCTAGCGGGGGGCACCGGGGAGCTGTTTTTT; CDR3 protein: CASSSRLAGGTGELFF
J gene: TRBJ1-3; clone size: .; D gene: .; V gene: TRBV24-1; CDR3 DNA: TGTGCCACCAGTGATGGACGGGGGACTGGAAACACCATATATTTT; CDR3 protein: CATSDGRGTGNTIYF
J gene: TRBJ2-7; clone size: .; D gene: .; V gene: TRBV2; CDR3 DNA: TGTGCCAGCAGTGGAAGGCAGGGATGGGGCGAGCAGTACTTC; CDR3 protein: CASSGRQGWGEQYF
J gene: TRBJ1-2; clone size: .; D gene: TRBD1; V gene: TRBV4-1; CDR3 DNA: TGCGCCAGCAGTCTAGGACCGGGACAGGGTCTCTATGGCTACACCTTC; CDR3 protein: CASSLGPGQGLYGYTF
J gene: TRBJ1-2; clone size: .; D gene: .; V gene: TRBV10-3; CDR3 DNA: TGTGCCATCAGGGAAGGGGGAAACTATGGCTACACCTTC; CDR3 protein: CAIREGGNYGYTF
J gene: TRBJ1-5; clone size: .; D gene: TRBD1; V gene: TRBV10-2; CDR3 DNA: TGCGCCAAAATGGACAGGAAATCTAGAGGGAATCAGCCCCAGCATTTT; CDR3 protein: CAKMDRKSRGNQPQHF
J gene: TRBJ2-3; clone size: .; D gene: TRBD2; V gene: TRBV24-1; CDR3 DNA: TGTGCCACCAGTGATTTGCGGCTAGCGGGAAGGGGTACGCAGTATTTT; CDR3 protein: CATSDLRLAGRGTQYF
J gene: TRBJ1-4; clone size: .; D gene: .; V gene: TRBV25-1; CDR3 DNA: TGTGCCAGCAGTGGACAGGTTAATGAAAAACTGTTTTTT; CDR3 protein: CASSGQVNEKLFF
J gene: TRBJ1-1; clone size: .; D gene: TRBD1; V gene: TRBV15; CDR3 DNA: TGTGCCACCAGCAGAGGACAGGGGACTGAAGCTTTCTTT; CDR3 protein: CATSRGQGTEAFF
J gene: TRBJ1-1; clone size: .; D gene: TRBD1; V gene: TRBV7-2; CDR3 DNA: TGTGCCAGCAGCCTCCGGGACAGGAACACTGAAGCTTTCTTT; CDR3 protein: CASSLRDRNTEAFF
J gene: TRBJ2-3; clone size: .; D gene: .; V gene: TRBV13; CDR3 DNA: TGTGCCAGCAGCACGGGTTCCACAGATACGCAGTATTTT; CDR3 protein: CASSTGSTDTQYF
J gene: TRBJ1-6; clone size: few; D gene: .; V gene: TRBV7-6; CDR3 DNA: TGTGCCAGCACCCAAGAGGCAGGACAGAATTCACCCCTCCACTTT; CDR3 protein: CASTQEAGQNSPLHF
J gene: TRBJ2-3; clone size: .; D gene: TRBD1; V gene: TRBV24-1; CDR3 DNA: TGTGCCACCAGTGATTGGGACAGGGGGCTTACAGATACGCAGTATTTT; CDR3 protein: CATSDWDRGLTDTQYF
J gene: TRBJ2-5; clone size: .; D gene: TRBD2; V gene: TRBV4-1; CDR3 DNA: TGCGCCAGCAGCCAAGATTCGGGGGGGGAGACCCAGTACTTC; CDR3 protein: CASSQDSGGETQYF
J gene: TRBJ2-3; clone size: .; D gene: .; V gene: TRBV7-9; CDR3 DNA: TGTGCCAGCAGCCCCGGACTGAGCACAGATACGCAGTATTTT; CDR3 protein: CASSPGLSTDTQYF
J gene: TRBJ2-3; clone size: .; D gene: TRBD1; V gene: TRBV5-1; CDR3 DNA: TGCGCCAGCAGCACTGGGACAGGAACTAGCACAGATACGCAGTATTTT; CDR3 protein: CASSTGTGTSTDTQYF
J gene: TRBJ1-2; clone size: .; D gene: TRBD1; V gene: TRBV3-1/TRBV3-2; CDR3 DNA: TGTGCCAGCAGCCAATCGACAGGGGCCTATGGCTACACCTTC; CDR3 protein: CASSQSTGAYGYTF
J gene: TRBJ1-5; clone size: .; D gene: TRBD1; V gene: TRBV5-4; CDR3 DNA: TGTGCCAGCAGCTTGGGGGGACAGACTAATCAGCCCCAGCATTTT; CDR3 protein: CASSLGGQTNQPQHF
J gene: TRBJ1-2; clone size: .; D gene: TRBD1; V gene: TRBV5-1; CDR3 DNA: TGCGCCAGCAGCTATAAGGGGGCAGGGGAAAACTATGGCTACACCTTC; CDR3 protein: CASSYKGAGENYGYTF
J gene: TRBJ1-1; clone size: .; D gene: TRBD1; V gene: TRBV11-3; CDR3 DNA: TGTGCCAGCAGCTTAGTGGACAGGGCGGGCGCTGAAGCTTTCTTT; CDR3 protein: CASSLVDRAGAEAFF
J gene: TRBJ2-1; clone size: once; D gene: TRBD1; V gene: TRBV13; CDR3 DNA: TGTGCCAGCAGCTTAACGCGACAGGGGTACAATGAGCAGTTCTTC; CDR3 protein: CASSLTRQGYNEQFF
J gene: TRBJ2-1; clone size: .; D gene: TRBD2; V gene: TRBV5-1; CDR3 DNA: TGCGCCAGCAGCCAAAGAGGCGCCATGACTAGCGGGGGGCACAATGAGCAGTTCTTC; CDR3 protein: CASSQRGAMTSGGHNEQFF
J gene: TRBJ1-1; clone size: .; D gene: .; V gene: TRBV5-1; CDR3 DNA: TGCGCCAGCAGCGTGGGACGGGACACTGAAGCTTTCTTT; CDR3 protein: CASSVGRDTEAFF